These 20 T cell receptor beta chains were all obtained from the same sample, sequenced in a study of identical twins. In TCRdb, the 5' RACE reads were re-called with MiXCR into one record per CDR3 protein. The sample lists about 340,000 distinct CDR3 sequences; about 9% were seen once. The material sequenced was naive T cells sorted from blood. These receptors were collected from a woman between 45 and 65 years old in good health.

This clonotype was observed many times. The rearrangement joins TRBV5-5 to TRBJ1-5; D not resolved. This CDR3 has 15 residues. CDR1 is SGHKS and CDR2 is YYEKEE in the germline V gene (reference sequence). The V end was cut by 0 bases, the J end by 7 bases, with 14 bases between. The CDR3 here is CASSLVVGFGQPQHF. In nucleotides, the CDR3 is TGTGCCAGCAGCTTGGTGGTGGGTTTCGGACAGCCCCAGCATTTT.

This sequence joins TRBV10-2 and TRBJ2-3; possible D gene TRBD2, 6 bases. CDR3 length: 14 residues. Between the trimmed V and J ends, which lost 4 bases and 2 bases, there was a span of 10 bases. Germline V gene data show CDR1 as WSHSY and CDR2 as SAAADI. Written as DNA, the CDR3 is TGCGCCAGCAGTGCCTGGGGGGTCACAGATACGCAGTATTTT. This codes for CASSAWGVTDTQYF.

The CDR3 DNA sequence: TGCGCCAGCACCCGGACTACCGCAGGGGAGACCCAGTACTTC. It is translated as CASTRTTAGETQYF. This chain links TRBV4-1 with TRBJ2-5; maybe TRBD2 (6 bases). The CDR3 has 14 residues. Germline CDR1 MGHRA, CDR2 YSYEKL. V lost 7 bases and J 5 bases, leaving 17 bases between the germline ends.

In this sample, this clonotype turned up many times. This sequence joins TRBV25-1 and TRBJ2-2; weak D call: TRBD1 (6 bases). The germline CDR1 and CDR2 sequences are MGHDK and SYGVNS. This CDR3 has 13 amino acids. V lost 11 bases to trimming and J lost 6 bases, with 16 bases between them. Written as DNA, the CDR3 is TGTGCCTCCTCGACAGGCACGGCCGGGGAGCTGTTTTTT. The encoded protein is CASSTGTAGELFF.

The CDR3 loop is CASSLVQGAEQYV. The CDR3 DNA reads TGCGCCAGCAGCTTGGTTCAGGGGGCCGAGCAGTACGTC. The chain joins TRBV5-1 to TRBJ2-7; TRBD1 matches at 8 bases. Trimming cost V 0 bases and J 6 bases; bases outside gene matches: 2. Germline V lookup: CDR1 SGHRS, CDR2 YFSETQ. This CDR3 is built from 13 residues.

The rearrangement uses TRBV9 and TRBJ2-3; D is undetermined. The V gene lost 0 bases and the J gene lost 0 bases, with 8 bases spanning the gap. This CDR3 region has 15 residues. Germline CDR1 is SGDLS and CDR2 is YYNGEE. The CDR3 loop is CASSVATASTDTQYF. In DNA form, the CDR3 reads TGTGCCAGCAGCGTAGCAACAGCTAGCACAGATACGCAGTATTTT.

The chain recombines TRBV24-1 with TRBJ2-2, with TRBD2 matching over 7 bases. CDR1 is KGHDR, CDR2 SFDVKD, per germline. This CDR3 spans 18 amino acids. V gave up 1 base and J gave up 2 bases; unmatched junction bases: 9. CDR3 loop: CATSDFLTGGHNTGELFF. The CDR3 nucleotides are TGTGCCACCAGTGATTTCCTTACGGGAGGCCATAACACCGGGGAGCTGTTTTTT.

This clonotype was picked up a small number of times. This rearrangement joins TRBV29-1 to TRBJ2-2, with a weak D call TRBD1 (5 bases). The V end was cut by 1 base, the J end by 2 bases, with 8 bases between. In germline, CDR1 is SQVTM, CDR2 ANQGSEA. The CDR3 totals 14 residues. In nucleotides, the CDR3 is TGCAGCGTTGAAGCGGACATTAACACCGGGGAGCTGTTTTTT. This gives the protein CSVEADINTGELFF.

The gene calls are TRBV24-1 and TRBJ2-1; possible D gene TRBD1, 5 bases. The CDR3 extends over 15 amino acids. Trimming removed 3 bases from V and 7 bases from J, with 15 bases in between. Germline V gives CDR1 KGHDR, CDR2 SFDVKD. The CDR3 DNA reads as TGTGCCACCAGTGATGGGATTGAGAAGGGGAATGAGCAGTTCTTC. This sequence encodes CATSDGIEKGNEQFF.

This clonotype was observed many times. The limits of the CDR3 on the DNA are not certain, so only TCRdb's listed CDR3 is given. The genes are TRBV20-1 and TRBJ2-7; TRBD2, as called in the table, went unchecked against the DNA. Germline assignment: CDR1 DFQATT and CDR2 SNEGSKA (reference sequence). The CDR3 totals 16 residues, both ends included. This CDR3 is CSAVLDLLAGDYEQYF.

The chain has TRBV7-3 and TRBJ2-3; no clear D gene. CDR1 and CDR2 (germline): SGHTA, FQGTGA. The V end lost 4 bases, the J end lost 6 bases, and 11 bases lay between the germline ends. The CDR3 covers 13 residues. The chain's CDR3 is CASSSSFADTQYF. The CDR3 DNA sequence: TGTGCCAGCAGCTCGAGTTTTGCGGATACGCAGTATTTT. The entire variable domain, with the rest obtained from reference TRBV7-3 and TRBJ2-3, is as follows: GAGVSQTPSNKVTEKGKYVELRCDPISGHTALYWYRQSLGQGPEFLIYFQGTGAADDSGLPNDRFFAVRPEGSVSTLKIQRTERGDSAVYLCASSSSFADTQYFGPGTRLTVL.

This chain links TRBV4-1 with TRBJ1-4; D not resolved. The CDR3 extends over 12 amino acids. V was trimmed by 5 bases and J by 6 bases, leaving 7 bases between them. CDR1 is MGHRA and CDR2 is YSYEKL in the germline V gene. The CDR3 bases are TGCGCCAGCAGCTTGGGGTATGAAAAACTGTTTTTT. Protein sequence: CASSLGYEKLFF.

The CDR3 sequence: CASSEWEGLYEQYF. The CDR3, as DNA: TGCGCCAGCAGCGAGTGGGAGGGCCTCTACGAGCAGTACTTC. This chain links TRBV5-1 with TRBJ2-7, with TRBD2 matching over 7 bases. CDR1 SGHRS and CDR2 YFSETQ come from the germline V gene. The CDR3 contains 14 residues. V gave up 4 bases and J gave up 3 bases; unmatched junction bases: 7.

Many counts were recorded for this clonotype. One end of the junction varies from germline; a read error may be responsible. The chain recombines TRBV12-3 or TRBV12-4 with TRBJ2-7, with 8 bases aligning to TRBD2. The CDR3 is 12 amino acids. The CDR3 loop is CASSGKGAGEDF. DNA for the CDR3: TGTGCCAGCAGTGGCAAGGGAGCGGGAGAGGACTTC.

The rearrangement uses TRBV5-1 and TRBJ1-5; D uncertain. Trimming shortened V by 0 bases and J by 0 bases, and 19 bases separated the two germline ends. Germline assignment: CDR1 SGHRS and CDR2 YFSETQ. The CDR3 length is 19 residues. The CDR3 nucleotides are TGCGCCAGCAGCTTGGATAGGGTTTCCTTTGAGTATAGCAATCAGCCCCAGCATTTT. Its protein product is CASSLDRVSFEYSNQPQHF.

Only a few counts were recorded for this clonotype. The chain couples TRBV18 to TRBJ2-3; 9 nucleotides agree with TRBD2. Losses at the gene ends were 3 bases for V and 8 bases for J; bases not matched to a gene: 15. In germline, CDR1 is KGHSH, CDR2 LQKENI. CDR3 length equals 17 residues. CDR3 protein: CASSPETTSGWAATQYF. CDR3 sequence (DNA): TGTGCCAGCTCACCGGAAACGACTAGCGGTTGGGCAGCTACGCAGTATTTT.

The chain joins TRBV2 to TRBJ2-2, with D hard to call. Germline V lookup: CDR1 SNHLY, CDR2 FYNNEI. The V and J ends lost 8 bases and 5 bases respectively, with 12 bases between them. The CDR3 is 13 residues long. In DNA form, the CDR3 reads TGTGCCAGCCTGGATCCAAGGACCGGGGAGCTGTTTTTT. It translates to CASLDPRTGELFF.

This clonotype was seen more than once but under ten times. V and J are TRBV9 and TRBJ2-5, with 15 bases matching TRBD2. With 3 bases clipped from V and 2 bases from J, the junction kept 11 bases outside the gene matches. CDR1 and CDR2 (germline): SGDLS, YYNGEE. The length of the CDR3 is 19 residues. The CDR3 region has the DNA TGTGCCAGCAGCGCGGACCCGGGACTAGCGGGAGGCGTGCAAGAGACCCAGTACTTC. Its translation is CASSADPGLAGGVQETQYF.

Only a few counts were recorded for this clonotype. The CDR3: CASSQVAGPYNEQFF. The CDR3 nucleotides read TGTGCCAGCAGCCAAGTAGCGGGCCCCTACAATGAGCAGTTCTTC. This chain connects TRBV3-1 to TRBJ2-1; 7 bases are a match to TRBD2. This CDR3 comprises 15 residues. Germline V gene lookup returns CDR1 LGHDT and CDR2 YNNKEL (reference sequence). Trimming took 1 base from V and 2 from J; bases not matched to a gene: 2.

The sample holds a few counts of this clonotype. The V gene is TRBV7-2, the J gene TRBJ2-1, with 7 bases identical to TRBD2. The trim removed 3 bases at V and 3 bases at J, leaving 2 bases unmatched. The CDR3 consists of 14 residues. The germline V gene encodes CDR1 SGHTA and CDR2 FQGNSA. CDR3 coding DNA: TGTGCCAGCAGCTTCAGCGGGAACTACAATGAGCAGTTCTTC. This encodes CASSFSGNYNEQFF.